This is a list of T cell receptor beta chains from one sample in a study of cytomegalovirus exposure and HLA in healthy donors. Measured with immunoSEQ multiplex PCR; TCRdb has only the in-frame clones, and not every one. The top ten hold roughly 13% of the sample, which has about 130,000 clones, roughly 82% seen once. Material for sequencing was PBMCs. The receptor source for this set is a woman aged 40 to 49 in good health and CMV-seropositive. The CDR3 runs from the conserved cysteine through the conserved F or W. The D gene is left open where the match is weak. Expanded clones are given a class, and other clones once, few, many or no size at all.

v_gene: TRBV5-1
abundance: .
j_gene: TRBJ1-6
d_gene: .
CDR3nt: TGCGCCAGCAGCTTGACAGAAGCCTCCTATAATTCACCCCTCCACTTT
CDR3aa: CASSLTEASYNSPLHF

v_gene: TRBV5-1
abundance: once
j_gene: TRBJ2-7
d_gene: .
CDR3nt: TGCGCCAGCAGCTTGTTCACAGACCATTCCTCCTACGAGCAGTACTTC
CDR3aa: CASSLFTDHSSYEQYF

v_gene: TRBV2
abundance: .
j_gene: TRBJ2-3
d_gene: .
CDR3nt: TGTGCCAGCAGTGAATGGGTGGGAGAGACCACAGATACGCAGTATTTT
CDR3aa: CASSEWVGETTDTQYF

v_gene: TRBV2
abundance: .
j_gene: TRBJ1-1
d_gene: .
CDR3nt: TGTGCCAGCAGTTACCAGGGGTACACTGAAGCTTTCTTT
CDR3aa: CASSYQGYTEAFF

v_gene: TRBV27
abundance: .
j_gene: TRBJ1-2
d_gene: TRBD1
CDR3nt: TGTGCCAGCAGTGAGGGACAGGGGGCGCAGAAGTATGGCTACACCTTC
CDR3aa: CASSEGQGAQKYGYTF

v_gene: TRBV28
abundance: .
j_gene: TRBJ2-7
d_gene: TRBD2
CDR3nt: TGTGCCAGCAGTTTGGGACTAGCGACTTCCTACGAGCAGTACTTC
CDR3aa: CASSLGLATSYEQYF

v_gene: TRBV6-1
abundance: once
j_gene: TRBJ2-7
d_gene: .
CDR3nt: TGTGCCAGCAGTGAACGGGTGGTAGGCTACGAGCAGTACTTC
CDR3aa: CASSERVVGYEQYF

v_gene: TRBV2
abundance: .
j_gene: TRBJ2-3
d_gene: .
CDR3nt: TGTGCCAGCAGTGGGAATAGCCAAAATACGCAGTATTTT
CDR3aa: CASSGNSQNTQYF

v_gene: TRBV28
abundance: few
j_gene: TRBJ2-7
d_gene: .
CDR3nt: TGTGCCAGCAGTTACTTGGGCAACGAGCAGTACTTC
CDR3aa: CASSYLGNEQYF

v_gene: TRBV7-9
abundance: .
j_gene: TRBJ2-2
d_gene: .
CDR3nt: TGTGCCAGCAGCATCCTCGGCACCGGGGAGCTGTTTTTT
CDR3aa: CASSILGTGELFF

v_gene: TRBV28
abundance: .
j_gene: TRBJ1-4
d_gene: .
CDR3nt: TGTGCCAGCAGGCCGGGACTGGGTTATGAAAAACTGTTTTTT
CDR3aa: CASRPGLGYEKLFF

v_gene: TRBV19
abundance: .
j_gene: TRBJ2-1
d_gene: .
CDR3nt: TGTGCCAGTAGTATAGATAAGCGGGCCGCCTACAATGAGCAGTTCTTC
CDR3aa: CASSIDKRAAYNEQFF

v_gene: TRBV6-5
abundance: .
j_gene: TRBJ2-7
d_gene: .
CDR3nt: TGTGCCAGCATCAGCTCGAGGGCGGGAGAGCAGTACTTC
CDR3aa: CASISSRAGEQYF

v_gene: TRBV4-2
abundance: .
j_gene: TRBJ2-2
d_gene: TRBD2
CDR3nt: TGTGCCAGCAGCCTGAGGACTAGCGGGAGTCGTGCGAACACCGGGGAGCTGTTTTTT
CDR3aa: CASSLRTSGSRANTGELFF

v_gene: TRBV28
abundance: .
j_gene: TRBJ2-1
d_gene: TRBD2
CDR3nt: TGTGCCAGCAGTCGTCCGACTAGCGGGACCTACAATGAGCAGTTCTTC
CDR3aa: CASSRPTSGTYNEQFF

v_gene: TRBV7-9
abundance: .
j_gene: TRBJ2-7
d_gene: .
CDR3nt: TGTTCCAGCAGCTTTATCGCGGAAAACGACGAGCAGTACTTC
CDR3aa: CSSSFIAENDEQYF

v_gene: TRBV7-9
abundance: .
j_gene: TRBJ2-2
d_gene: .
CDR3nt: TGTGCCAGCAGCTTAAAAGGCGGGAACGCCGGGGAGCTGTTTTTT
CDR3aa: CASSLKGGNAGELFF

v_gene: TRBV5-3
abundance: .
j_gene: TRBJ1-5
d_gene: TRBD1
CDR3nt: TGTGCCAGAAGCCGGCGCAAAAAACCGGGACAGGGAGGTGGTCAGCCCCAGCATTTT
CDR3aa: CARSRRKKPGQGGGQPQHF

v_gene: TRBV18
abundance: .
j_gene: TRBJ2-1
d_gene: TRBD2
CDR3nt: TGTGCCAGCTCACCATCGCGGGAGAGATACAATGAGCAGTTCTTC
CDR3aa: CASSPSRERYNEQFF

v_gene: TRBV6-1
abundance: .
j_gene: TRBJ1-1
d_gene: .
CDR3nt: TGTGCCAGCAGTGAAGATGCGGGGAACACTGAAGCTTTCTTT
CDR3aa: CASSEDAGNTEAFF

v_gene: TRBV19
abundance: .
j_gene: TRBJ2-7
d_gene: TRBD1
CDR3nt: TGTGCCAGTAGTATAGGGACAGGGAGCGAGCAGTACTTC
CDR3aa: CASSIGTGSEQYF

v_gene: TRBV6-5
abundance: few
j_gene: TRBJ2-7
d_gene: .
CDR3nt: TGTGCCAGCAGCCCGGCCGGACAGCCCGAGCAGTACTTC
CDR3aa: CASSPAGQPEQYF

v_gene: TRBV19
abundance: .
j_gene: TRBJ2-3
d_gene: .
CDR3nt: TGTGCCAGTAGAAGGGGAGATACGCAGTATTTT
CDR3aa: CASRRGDTQYF

v_gene: TRBV25-1
abundance: few
j_gene: TRBJ2-7
d_gene: .
CDR3nt: TGTGCCAGCAGTGCTAGGGACTCCGCCTACGAGCAGTACTTC
CDR3aa: CASSARDSAYEQYF

v_gene: TRBV7-9
abundance: .
j_gene: TRBJ1-1
d_gene: TRBD1
CDR3nt: TGTGCCAGCAGCTCCTGGGGCCTGAAGACAGGGGAGAGCACTGAAGCTTTCTTT
CDR3aa: CASSSWGLKTGESTEAFF

v_gene: TRBV5-1
abundance: .
j_gene: TRBJ2-1
d_gene: TRBD1
CDR3nt: TGCGCCAGCAGTTCCGGACAGGGAGGCTACAATGAGCAGTTCTTC
CDR3aa: CASSSGQGGYNEQFF

v_gene: TRBV4-1
abundance: .
j_gene: TRBJ1-2
d_gene: .
CDR3nt: TGCGCCAGCAGCCAAGGCCGGAAGGCCAGGGACTATGGCTACACCTTC
CDR3aa: CASSQGRKARDYGYTF

v_gene: TRBV15
abundance: .
j_gene: TRBJ1-4
d_gene: TRBD1
CDR3nt: TGTGCCACCAGCTCCCCCGGGACAGGAAGCGAAAAACTGTTTTTT
CDR3aa: CATSSPGTGSEKLFF

v_gene: TRBV28
abundance: .
j_gene: TRBJ1-2
d_gene: .
CDR3nt: TGTGCCAGCAGTTCAGACAGCTATGGCTACACCTTC
CDR3aa: CASSSDSYGYTF

v_gene: TRBV15
abundance: .
j_gene: TRBJ2-1
d_gene: .
CDR3nt: TGTGCCACCAGCAGAGGCCGGGACTCCTACAATGAGCAGTTCTTC
CDR3aa: CATSRGRDSYNEQFF

v_gene: TRBV28
abundance: .
j_gene: TRBJ2-1
d_gene: TRBD2
CDR3nt: TGTGCCAGCAGTTTATATAGGGGAGGGGCCTACAATGAGCAGTTCTTC
CDR3aa: CASSLYRGGAYNEQFF

v_gene: TRBV6-1
abundance: few
j_gene: TRBJ1-2
d_gene: .
CDR3nt: TGTGCCAGCAGCATTGACTATGGCTACACCTTC
CDR3aa: CASSIDYGYTF

v_gene: TRBV5-6
abundance: few
j_gene: TRBJ1-1
d_gene: .
CDR3nt: TGTGCCAGCAGCCGTTCCACGAGTATGATGAACACTGAAGCTTTCTTT
CDR3aa: CASSRSTSMMNTEAFF

v_gene: TRBV28
abundance: .
j_gene: TRBJ1-1
d_gene: .
CDR3nt: TGTGCCAGCAGTTCTCCCCGGTCAGGGAAAGGGAACACTGAAGCTTTCTTT
CDR3aa: CASSSPRSGKGNTEAFF

v_gene: TRBV7-9
abundance: .
j_gene: TRBJ2-7
d_gene: TRBD1
CDR3nt: TGTTCCAGCAGCTCATCCGGGACAGGGTACCTCTCCTACGAGCAGTACTTC
CDR3aa: CSSSSSGTGYLSYEQYF

v_gene: TRBV19
abundance: once
j_gene: TRBJ2-1
d_gene: TRBD1
CDR3nt: TGTGCCAGTAGTCCTAAGGGGGCAGTCGAGCAGTTCTTC
CDR3aa: CASSPKGAVEQFF

v_gene: TRBV6-1
abundance: .
j_gene: TRBJ1-3
d_gene: .
CDR3nt: TGTGCCAGCACTGGTCGGGGAACTGGAAACACCATATATTTT
CDR3aa: CASTGRGTGNTIYF

v_gene: TRBV29-1
abundance: .
j_gene: TRBJ2-5
d_gene: .
CDR3nt: TGCAGCGTTGAAGGGGCCGCAGAGACCCAGTACTTC
CDR3aa: CSVEGAAETQYF

v_gene: TRBV5-4
abundance: .
j_gene: TRBJ2-3
d_gene: .
CDR3nt: TGTGCCAGCAGCGTCCGAGCAGCGGGCTCAGATACGCAGTATTTT
CDR3aa: CASSVRAAGSDTQYF

v_gene: TRBV27
abundance: .
j_gene: TRBJ2-3
d_gene: TRBD2
CDR3nt: TGTGCCAGCAGTTTATCGCGGGAGGGCCTTCTAGCTAGCACAGATACGCAGTATTTT
CDR3aa: CASSLSREGLLASTDTQYF

v_gene: TRBV5-6
abundance: .
j_gene: TRBJ2-3
d_gene: TRBD2
CDR3nt: TGTGCCAGCAGCTTGTTTGAGGCTAGCGGAGCGCTCACAGATACGCAGTATTTT
CDR3aa: CASSLFEASGALTDTQYF

v_gene: TRBV29-1
abundance: .
j_gene: TRBJ2-3
d_gene: .
CDR3nt: TGCAGCACTCTCCAGGGTGCAGATACGCAGTATTTT
CDR3aa: CSTLQGADTQYF

v_gene: TRBV5-1
abundance: .
j_gene: TRBJ1-2
d_gene: .
CDR3nt: TGCGCCAGCAGCTTGGTTGCGGGGCCAGATGGCTACACCTTC
CDR3aa: CASSLVAGPDGYTF

v_gene: TRBV2
abundance: few
j_gene: TRBJ1-2
d_gene: .
CDR3nt: TGTGCCAGCACGGGGGACGACTATGGCTACACCTTC
CDR3aa: CASTGDDYGYTF

v_gene: TRBV6-5
abundance: .
j_gene: TRBJ2-7
d_gene: TRBD2
CDR3nt: TGTGCCAGCAGGGGACTAGCGCTGAGCTCCTACGAGCAGTACTTC
CDR3aa: CASRGLALSSYEQYF

v_gene: TRBV2
abundance: .
j_gene: TRBJ2-3
d_gene: .
CDR3nt: TGTGCCAGCAGTGTTAGTCTACGGGGGACCCTCACAGATACGCAGTATTTT
CDR3aa: CASSVSLRGTLTDTQYF

v_gene: TRBV27
abundance: .
j_gene: TRBJ2-7
d_gene: TRBD2
CDR3nt: TGTGCCAGCAGTTTAGGGAGGGGCTACGAGCAGTACTTC
CDR3aa: CASSLGRGYEQYF

v_gene: TRBV6-6
abundance: .
j_gene: TRBJ1-1
d_gene: TRBD1
CDR3nt: TGTGCCAGCAGCCCCGGGACAGGGAACACTGAAGCTTTCTTT
CDR3aa: CASSPGTGNTEAFF

v_gene: TRBV5-4
abundance: .
j_gene: TRBJ2-1
d_gene: TRBD1
CDR3nt: TGTGCCAGCAGCCCCGGGACAGGCTACAATGAGCAGTTCTTC
CDR3aa: CASSPGTGYNEQFF

v_gene: TRBV4-1
abundance: .
j_gene: TRBJ2-7
d_gene: TRBD2
CDR3nt: TGCGCCAGCTTTCCGGGACTAGCGGGACCTGCGGCCTACGAGCAGTACTTC
CDR3aa: CASFPGLAGPAAYEQYF

v_gene: TRBV28
abundance: .
j_gene: TRBJ2-4
d_gene: .
CDR3nt: TGTGCCAGCACTCCCAACAGGTACCAAAACATTCAGTACTTC
CDR3aa: CASTPNRYQNIQYF

v_gene: TRBV19
abundance: few
j_gene: TRBJ1-5
d_gene: .
CDR3nt: TGTGCCAGTAGGCCCCAGGAATTTAGCAATCAGCCCCAGCATTTT
CDR3aa: CASRPQEFSNQPQHF

v_gene: TRBV9
abundance: once
j_gene: TRBJ1-4
d_gene: .
CDR3nt: TGTGCCAGCAGCGTCCGCACAGGGACAACTAATGAAAAACTGTTTTTT
CDR3aa: CASSVRTGTTNEKLFF

v_gene: TRBV27
abundance: .
j_gene: TRBJ1-2
d_gene: TRBD1
CDR3nt: TGTGCCAGCAGTTACAGGGGTGCCTACACCTTC
CDR3aa: CASSYRGAYTF

v_gene: TRBV5-5
abundance: .
j_gene: TRBJ2-1
d_gene: TRBD2
CDR3nt: TGTGCCAGCAGCTCAAGGACTAGCGGCTCCTACAATGAGCAGTTCTTC
CDR3aa: CASSSRTSGSYNEQFF

v_gene: TRBV9
abundance: .
j_gene: TRBJ2-1
d_gene: TRBD2
CDR3nt: TGTGCCAGCAGCGAGGGACTAGCGGAATACAATGAGCAGTTCTTC
CDR3aa: CASSEGLAEYNEQFF

v_gene: TRBV6-1
abundance: few
j_gene: TRBJ2-7
d_gene: .
CDR3nt: TGTGCCAGCAGTGTATCAACGGTAATGTACGAGCAGTACTTC
CDR3aa: CASSVSTVMYEQYF

v_gene: TRBV5-1
abundance: .
j_gene: TRBJ2-7
d_gene: TRBD2
CDR3nt: TGCGCCAGCAGCCAGGATAGCGGGTTCGACGAGCAGTACTTC
CDR3aa: CASSQDSGFDEQYF